The rows below give T cell receptor beta chains drawn from one sample of a study of cytomegalovirus exposure and HLA in healthy donors. This table comes from immunoSEQ multiplex PCR, and its TCRdb copy is limited to in-frame clones, with some not included. The listing records about 110,000 clones. The sample was PBMCs. The receptors stem from a man between 18 and 35 years old in good health and CMV-seronegative. The CDR3 runs from the conserved cysteine through the conserved F or W. The D gene is left open where the match is weak.

>13|TRBJ2-7|TRBV18|NA
TGTGCCAGCTCACCGGCAGAGGGATACGAGCAGTACTTC
CASSPAEGYEQYF
>15|TRBJ2-7|TRBV28|TRBD2
TGTGCCAGCAGTCCTCATAGCGGGGGCTCCTACGAGCAGTACTTC
CASSPHSGGSYEQYF
>14|TRBJ2-1|TRBV2|NA
TGTGCCAGCAGTCCCAGGGGTCTGAACAATGAGCAGTTCTTC
CASSPRGLNNEQFF
>14|TRBJ1-1|TRBV11-2|NA
TGTGCCAGCAGTAGAGCAGGGTATCGAACTGAAGCTTTCTTT
CASSRAGYRTEAFF
>23|TRBJ1-1|TRBV14|TRBD1
TGTGCCAGCAGCCAAGATTCGGGCCAACCCGTAGACAGGGCCAATTGGATGAACACTGAAGCTTTCTTT
CASSQDSGQPVDRANWMNTEAFF
>14|TRBJ1-5|TRBV5-1|NA
TGCGCCAGCAGCTTGGAAGGACATAATCAGCCCCAGCATTTT
CASSLEGHNQPQHF
>15|TRBJ1-1|TRBV18|NA
TGTGCCAGCTCACCTGTGACAAGCATGAACACTGAAGCTTTCTTT
CASSPVTSMNTEAFF
>15|TRBJ1-1|TRBV5-1|TRBD1
TGCGCCAGCAGCCACAAGGACAGGGAGGGAACTGAAGCTTTCTTT
CASSHKDREGTEAFF
>17|TRBJ2-5|TRBV5-1|NA
TGCGCCAGCAGCTTGGGGTTATCGGCGGACTCTCAAGAGACCCAGTACTTC
CASSLGLSADSQETQYF
>14|TRBJ1-4|TRBV6-5|TRBD1
TGTGCCAGCAGTCTGGACAGGGGGCTCGAAAAACTGTTTTTT
CASSLDRGLEKLFF
>15|TRBJ1-4|TRBV5-1|TRBD1
TGCGCCAGCAGCTTGGAAGGACAGGGGTGGGAAAAACTGTTTTTT
CASSLEGQGWEKLFF
>14|TRBJ1-1|TRBV5-5|NA
TGTGCCAGCAGCCAAGATAACGAGAGGTCTGAAGCTTTCTTT
CASSQDNERSEAFF
>15|TRBJ2-7|TRBV7-8|TRBD1
TGTGCCAGCAATGGGGGACAGGGTTCGTCCTACGAGCAGTACTTC
CASNGGQGSSYEQYF
>13|TRBJ1-2|TRBV5-6|NA
TGTGCCAGCAGCTTGAATGGTCTATATGGCTACACCTTC
CASSLNGLYGYTF